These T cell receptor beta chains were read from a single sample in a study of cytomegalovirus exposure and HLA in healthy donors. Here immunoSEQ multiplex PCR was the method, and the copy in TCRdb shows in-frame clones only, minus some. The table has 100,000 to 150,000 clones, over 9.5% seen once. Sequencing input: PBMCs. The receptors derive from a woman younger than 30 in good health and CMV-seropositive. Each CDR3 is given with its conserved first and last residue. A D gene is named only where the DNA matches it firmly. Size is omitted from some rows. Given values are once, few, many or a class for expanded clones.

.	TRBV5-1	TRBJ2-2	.	TGCGCCAGCAGCTCCACCGGGGGGCCCGGGGAGCTGTTTTTT	CASSSTGGPGELFF
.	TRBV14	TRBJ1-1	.	TGTGCCAGCGAGGACACTAACCCTGAAGCTTTCTTT	CASEDTNPEAFF
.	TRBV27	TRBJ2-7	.	TGTGCCAGCACCACTGACCCTCCGGGGCAGTACTTC	CASTTDPPGQYF
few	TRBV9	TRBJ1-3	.	TGTGCCAGCAGCGTAGAAGAGAGGGCAGGGGCCCTCTCTGGAAACACCATATATTTT	CASSVEERAGALSGNTIYF
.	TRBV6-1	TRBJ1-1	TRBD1	TGTGCCAGCCACGGGACAGGAGGGCGGAACACTGAAGCTTTCTTT	CASHGTGGRNTEAFF
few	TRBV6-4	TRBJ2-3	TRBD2	TGTGCCAGCAGTCCTACCTCTAGCGGGGGCACAGATACGCAGTATTTT	CASSPTSSGGTDTQYF
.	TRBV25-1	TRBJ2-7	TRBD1	TGTGCCAGCAGCCATCTGACCCGGACAGGGTTGTACGAGCAGTACTTC	CASSHLTRTGLYEQYF
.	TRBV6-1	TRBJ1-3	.	TGTGCCAGCAGGGAACATGACAGCGCCTACTCTGGAAACACCATATATTTT	CASREHDSAYSGNTIYF
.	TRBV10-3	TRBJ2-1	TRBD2	TGTGCCATCAGCGGGACTAGCGGGAGGGATGAGCAGTTCTTC	CAISGTSGRDEQFF
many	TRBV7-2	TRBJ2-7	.	TGTGCCAGCAGCGGGGGCGGTGGACTCACATACGAGCAGTACTTC	CASSGGGGLTYEQYF
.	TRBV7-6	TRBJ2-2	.	TGTGCCAGCAGCTTTCAGTTGGGACTCCCGCCCCTAACCGGGGAGCTGTTTTTT	CASSFQLGLPPLTGELFF
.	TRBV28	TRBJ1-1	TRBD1	TGTGCCAGCAGTTCGACAGGGTTTACTGAAGCTTTCTTT	CASSSTGFTEAFF
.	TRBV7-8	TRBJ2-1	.	TGTGCCAGCAGCTTAGTTTCTTGTCGGCTAGCGTGCTTCTACAATGAGCAGTTCTTC	CASSLVSCRLACFYNEQFF
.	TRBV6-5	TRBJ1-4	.	TGTGCCAGCAGGCCTTACAGGGAGTCTAATGAAAAACTGTTTTTT	CASRPYRESNEKLFF
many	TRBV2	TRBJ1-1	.	TGTGCCAGCAGTGAATACGGGGGGACTGAAGCTTTCTTT	CASSEYGGTEAFF
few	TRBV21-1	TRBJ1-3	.	TGTGCCAGCAGCAAAGACCAGGGTAGTGGAAACACCATATATTTT	CASSKDQGSGNTIYF
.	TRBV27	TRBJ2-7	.	TGTGCCAGCAGTTTACCTGGCAACTCCTACGAGCAGTACTTC	CASSLPGNSYEQYF
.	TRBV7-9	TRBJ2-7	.	TGTGCCAGCAGCTCACCACCGGGGGACAGCGTAACCTACGAGCAGTACTTC	CASSSPPGDSVTYEQYF
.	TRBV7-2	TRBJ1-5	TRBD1	TGTGCCAGCAGGACAGGGGGGGGGAATCAGCCCCAGCATTTT	CASRTGGGNQPQHF
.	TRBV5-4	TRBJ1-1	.	TGTGCCAGCAGCCCCAGACAGACGAACACTGAAGCTTTCTTT	CASSPRQTNTEAFF
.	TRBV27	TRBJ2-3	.	TGTGCCAGCAGTCCGGGACTTACAAATCAGCCCCAGTATTTT	CASSPGLTNQPQYF
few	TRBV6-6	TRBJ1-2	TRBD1	TGTGCCAGCAGTCAGGACAGGAGCTATGGCTACACCTTC	CASSQDRSYGYTF
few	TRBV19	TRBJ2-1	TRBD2	TGTGCCAGTAGTATTCGTTATAGCGGGATTGGCAATGAGCAGTTCTTC	CASSIRYSGIGNEQFF
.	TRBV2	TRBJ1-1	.	TGTGCCAGCAGGCAACAGGAGAACACTGAAGCTTTCTTT	CASRQQENTEAFF
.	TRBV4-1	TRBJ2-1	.	TGCGCCAGCAGCCAATATGGACTCTACAATGAGCAGTTCTTC	CASSQYGLYNEQFF
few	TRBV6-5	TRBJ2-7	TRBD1	TGTGCCAGCAGTTACTCTAACAGGGGGCAGTACGAGCAGTACTTC	CASSYSNRGQYEQYF
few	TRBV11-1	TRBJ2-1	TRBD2	TGTGCCAGCAGCCCCGGGACTAGCGGGACTAATGAGCAGTTCTTC	CASSPGTSGTNEQFF
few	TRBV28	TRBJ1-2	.	TGTGCCAGCATCATAACCGCGGGACCGAGAGCCGTTAACTATGGCTACACCTTC	CASIITAGPRAVNYGYTF
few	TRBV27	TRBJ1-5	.	TGTGCCAGCAGAGCGAGCGGGACACCCGATCAGCCCCAGCATTTT	CASRASGTPDQPQHF
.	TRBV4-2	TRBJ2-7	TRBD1	TGTGCCAGCAGCCAAGTGACAGGGAACTTCTACGAGCAGTACTTC	CASSQVTGNFYEQYF
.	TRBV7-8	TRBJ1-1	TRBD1	TGTGCCAGCAGCTCAGGACAGGGGGTATCGTCAGAAGCTTTCTTT	CASSSGQGVSSEAFF
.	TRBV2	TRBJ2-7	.	TGTGCCAGCAGTGATTGGGGGGAAAACTACGAGCAGTACTTC	CASSDWGENYEQYF